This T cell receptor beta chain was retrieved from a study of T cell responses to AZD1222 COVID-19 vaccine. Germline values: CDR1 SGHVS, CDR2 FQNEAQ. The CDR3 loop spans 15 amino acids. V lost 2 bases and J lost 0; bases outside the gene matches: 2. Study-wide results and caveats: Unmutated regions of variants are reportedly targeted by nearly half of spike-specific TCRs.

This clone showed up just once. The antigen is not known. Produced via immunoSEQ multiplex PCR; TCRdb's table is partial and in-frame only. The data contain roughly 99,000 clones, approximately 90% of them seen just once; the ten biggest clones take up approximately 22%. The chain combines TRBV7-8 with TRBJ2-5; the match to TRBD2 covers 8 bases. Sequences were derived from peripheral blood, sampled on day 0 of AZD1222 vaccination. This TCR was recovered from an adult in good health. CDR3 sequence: CASSLPAGDQETQYF. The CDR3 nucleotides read TGTGCCAGCAGCTTACCAGCGGGGGACCAAGAGACCCAGTACTTC.